This T cell receptor beta chain emerged from a study of spatial heterogeneity in lung cancer. Study summary: Available PBMC from follow-up, collected a median of around two years after resection, underwent sequencing.

Each TCR cDNA molecule carried a unique molecular identifier. TCRdb re-called the 5' RACE reads through MiXCR, storing one row per CDR3 protein. The data hold more than 40,000 distinct CDR3 sequences, with 22% observed a single time. Time point denoted: blood at routine non-recurrence follow-up after resection. In each case, whole RNA from tumor, nontumor lung or frozen PBMC was sequenced unsorted. For this clonotype: The target antigen is unknown.

The V gene's germline CDR1 is ENHRY and CDR2 SYGVKD. There are 13 residues in the CDR3. Trimming removed 8 bases from V and 4 bases from J; junction bases left unmatched: 2. General study findings and limits: Ubiquitous expanded tumor TCRs were observed in blood more at resection than follow-up.

V gene TRBV10-3 combines with J gene TRBJ1-5, with 10 bases identical to TRBD1. The starting material was PBMCs, obtained at follow-up. This TCR was recovered from a female donor with early-stage non-small cell lung cancer. The CDR3 loop is CAISGQGNQPQHF. The CDR3 DNA reads as TGTGCCATCTCGGGACAGGGGAATCAGCCCCAGCATTTT.